This T cell receptor beta chain is from a study of OX40 agonist ivuxolimab in advanced cancers. Across the study: Mean age roughly 65 years, range about 23 to 79; about 81% male. Treatment received earlier with anti-PD-1, anti-PD-L1 or anti-CTLA-4 agents was allowed, and approximately 44% had some.

In its sample, this clone was seen once. Antigen: not known. Germline loops: CDR1 MNHNS, CDR2 SASEGT. The CDR3 is made up of 15 amino acids. The V and J ends lost 6 bases and 5 bases, in that order; junction bases with no gene match: 7. General observations from the study: Mean expanded clone counts were higher in CD8+ than CD4+ T cells. Within 6 weeks, CD4+ and CD8+ blood T cells expanded clonally at 0.1 to 3.0 mg/kg.

Generated by immunoSEQ multiplex PCR, the TCRdb table keeps only in-frame clones and is missing some. This sample carries about 39,000 clones, 80% to 95% of them seen once, and the ten largest clones take 20% to 25%. The TCR sequence derives from an adult with an advanced solid tumor such as melanoma, head and neck, liver or kidney cancer. The sequences come from CD4+ or CD8+ T cells sorted from blood, collected in a trial of the OX40 agonist ivuxolimab. The chain combines TRBV6-1 with TRBJ2-1; 10 nucleotides align to TRBD2. CDR3 in amino acids: CASRSPSGSNNEQFF. In DNA, the CDR3 is TGTGCCAGCAGATCTCCTAGCGGGAGTAACAATGAGCAGTTCTTC.